This T cell receptor (beta chain) derives from a study of blood T cell repertoires in COVID-19. At the level of the study: Acute-phase and convalescent COVID-19 samples originated in the United States, Italy and Spain. T cells, B-cell-depleted T cells, or PBMCs provided the cDNA or gDNA that served as material.

In the original analysis: Amplification of reference gene primers was used by the study to estimate nucleated cell counts. Measured with immunoSEQ multiplex PCR; TCRdb has only the in-frame clones, and not every one. V and J calls plus clone size are reproduced from that table; the DNA served to infer D and trimming. The repertoire has about 100,000 clones, approximately 90% of them found once; the top ten carry about 0.89%. The sequence was obtained from a man between 60 and 75 years old with acute or convalescent COVID-19. Specimen: peripheral blood.

For the CDR3, the DNA is TGTGCCAGCAGTTTCCCGGGACTAGCGGGAGAGGGCACCGGGGAGCTGTTTTTT. It encodes CASSFPGLAGEGTGELFF. J is TRBJ2-2 and V is TRBV28, with 14 positions matching TRBD2. The CDR3 runs to 18 residues. Germline V gene data show CDR1 as MDHEN and CDR2 as SYDVKM. V dropped 3 bases and J dropped 4; count of bases not matched to a gene: 7.